Following are 13 T cell receptor beta chains from one sample sequenced in a study of T cell responses to AZD1222 COVID-19 vaccine. Clones were sequenced by immunoSEQ multiplex PCR, and TCRdb holds only the in-frame ones, with some missing. In the table there are about 120,000 clones, about nine tenths of which are singletons. This specimen was peripheral blood, taken on day 0 of AZD1222 vaccination. Every receptor here comes from an adult in good health.

This clone showed up just once. The V gene is TRBV29-1, the J gene TRBJ1-1; D remains unclear. Germline V gives CDR1 SQVTM, CDR2 ANQGSEA. V lost 3 bases, J lost 0 bases, and 8 bases lay in between. The CDR3 consists of 13 residues. The CDR3 spells CSVDFQLNTEAFF. CDR3 DNA sequence: TGCAGCGTTGATTTTCAGTTGAACACTGAAGCTTTCTTT.

The J gene is TRBJ2-7, the V gene TRBV5-4; D possibly corresponds to TRBD2 (6 bases). There are 14 residues in the CDR3. The germline CDR1 and CDR2 sequences are SGHNT and YYREEE (reference sequence). V lost 4 bases, J lost 2 bases, and 13 bases lay in between. CDR3 sequence (DNA): TGTGCCAGCAGCCACCCCCGGGAGACCTACGAGCAGTACTTC. It translates to CASSHPRETYEQYF.

The chain uses TRBV5-5 and TRBJ2-6, with D possibly matching TRBD1 (6 bases). Trimming removed 0 bases at V and 4 bases at J, with 11 bases between. The germline V gene encodes CDR1 SGHKS and CDR2 YYEKEE (reference sequence). The CDR3 length is 16 residues. This CDR3 is CASSLVGAVGANVLTF. In DNA, the CDR3 is TGTGCCAGCAGCTTGGTGGGGGCGGTAGGGGCCAACGTCCTGACTTTC. Full variable domain (outside the CDR3, taken from reference TRBV5-5 and TRBJ2-6): DAGVTQSPTHLIKTRGQQVTLRCSPISGHKSVSWYQQVLGQGPQFIFQYYEKEERGRGNFPDRFSARQFPNYSSELNVNALLLGDSALYLCASSLVGAVGANVLTFGAGSRLTVL.

This clone was seen only once. CDR3 region: CASSIEWDPSNQPQHF. The CDR3 DNA sequence: TGTGCCAGTAGTATAGAGTGGGACCCCAGCAATCAGCCCCAGCATTTT. The V and J genes are TRBV19 and TRBJ1-5; the D gene is possibly TRBD1 (5 bases). CDR1 is LNHDA, CDR2 SQIVND, per germline (reference sequence). The CDR3 has 16 amino acids. Trimming took off 0 bases at V and 1 base at J, with 10 bases between the two ends. The whole variable domain, filled in from reference TRBV19 and TRBJ1-5, reads DGGITQSPKYLFRKEGQNVTLSCEQNLNHDAMYWYRQDPGQGLRLIYYSQIVNDFQKGDIAEGYSVSREKKESFPLTVTSAQKNPTAFYLCASSIEWDPSNQPQHFGDGTRLSIL.

The chain employs TRBV20-1 and TRBJ2-7; a weak D match, TRBD2 (5 bases). Trimming shortened V by 3 bases and J by 3 bases, and 15 bases separated the two germline ends. Germline V gene sequence: CDR1 DFQATT, CDR2 SNEGSKA (reference sequence). The CDR3 has 14 residues. CDR3 amino acids: CSASPQVGSYEQYF. As DNA, the CDR3 is TGCAGTGCTAGTCCCCAGGTGGGGAGCTACGAGCAGTACTTC.

The DNA of the CDR3 is TGCGCCAGCTATAATCAGCCCCAGCATTTT. It codes for CASYNQPQHF. The rearrangement links TRBV10-1 to TRBJ1-5; D gene ambiguous. V was pared by 8 bases and J by 4 bases, with 3 bases between. This CDR3 is built from 10 residues. Germline assignment: CDR1 WNHNN and CDR2 SYGVQD (reference sequence).

The rearrangement joins TRBV5-6 to TRBJ2-7; tentatively, D is TRBD1 or TRBD2 (6 bases each). Trimming took off 1 base at V and 4 bases at J, with 18 bases between the two ends. This CDR3 region has 16 residues. The germline V gene encodes CDR1 SGHDT and CDR2 YYEEEE. CDR3: CASSLRGVRGRYEQYF. CDR3 nucleotide sequence: TGTGCCAGCAGCTTGAGGGGGGTTAGAGGAAGATACGAGCAGTACTTC.

In its sample, this clone was seen a few times. This chain joins TRBV4-3 and TRBJ1-1; no definite D call. The CDR3 sequence is 12 residues long. Germline CDR1 reads LGHNA; CDR2 reads YSLEER. Trimming pared 4 bases from V and 8 bases from J, leaving 11 bases between. CDR3 sequence: CASSPTGGEAFF. In nucleotides, the CDR3 is TGCGCCAGCAGCCCCACCGGCGGGGAAGCTTTCTTT.

This clone was counted a few times. The V and J genes are TRBV5-4 and TRBJ1-2; D is undetermined. V lost 5 bases to trimming and J lost 2 bases, with 10 bases between them. CDR1 is SGHNT and CDR2 is YYREEE in the germline V gene (reference sequence). This CDR3 has 13 amino acids. The CDR3 nucleotides read TGTGCCAGCAGGCCGTGGGGAAACTATGGCTACACCTTC. Residues: CASRPWGNYGYTF.

The CDR3 loop is CASSVVKGTYNQPQHF. The CDR3 DNA follows: TGTGCCAGCAGCGTAGTCAAAGGAACTTACAATCAGCCCCAGCATTTT. The rearrangement uses TRBV9 and TRBJ1-5; D unclear. The CDR3 is made up of 16 amino acids. With 0 bases removed from V and 3 bases from J, the gap between germline ends came to 13 bases. CDR1 is SGDLS, CDR2 YYNGEE, per germline.

This chain links TRBV10-3 with TRBJ2-7; 11 nucleotides agree with TRBD1. Trimming cost V 4 bases and J 6 bases; bases outside gene matches: 8. In germline, CDR1 is ENHRY, CDR2 SYGVKD. CDR3 length: 15 residues. The CDR3 DNA sequence: TGTGCCATCAGTGGTACCGGGACAGGGGGGTCCGAGCAGTACTTC. It codes for CAISGTGTGGSEQYF.

J is TRBJ1-5 and V is TRBV2, with 9 bases identical to TRBD1. The CDR3 extends over 14 amino acids. Losses at the gene ends were 8 bases for V and 5 bases for J; bases not matched to a gene: 7. Germline V gives CDR1 SNHLY, CDR2 FYNNEI. The CDR3, as DNA: TGTGCCAGCGTCGGGACAGGGAGACATCAGCCCCAGCATTTT. It specifies CASVGTGRHQPQHF.

V is TRBV4-1 and J is TRBJ2-2; unclear D gene. The V end was cut by 0 bases, the J end by 2 bases, with 7 bases between. The CDR3 contains 15 residues. Germline V gene lookup returns CDR1 MGHRA and CDR2 YSYEKL. The CDR3 nucleotides read TGCGCCAGCAGCCAAGAAAACGTAAACACCGGGGAGCTGTTTTTT. Its translation: CASSQENVNTGELFF.